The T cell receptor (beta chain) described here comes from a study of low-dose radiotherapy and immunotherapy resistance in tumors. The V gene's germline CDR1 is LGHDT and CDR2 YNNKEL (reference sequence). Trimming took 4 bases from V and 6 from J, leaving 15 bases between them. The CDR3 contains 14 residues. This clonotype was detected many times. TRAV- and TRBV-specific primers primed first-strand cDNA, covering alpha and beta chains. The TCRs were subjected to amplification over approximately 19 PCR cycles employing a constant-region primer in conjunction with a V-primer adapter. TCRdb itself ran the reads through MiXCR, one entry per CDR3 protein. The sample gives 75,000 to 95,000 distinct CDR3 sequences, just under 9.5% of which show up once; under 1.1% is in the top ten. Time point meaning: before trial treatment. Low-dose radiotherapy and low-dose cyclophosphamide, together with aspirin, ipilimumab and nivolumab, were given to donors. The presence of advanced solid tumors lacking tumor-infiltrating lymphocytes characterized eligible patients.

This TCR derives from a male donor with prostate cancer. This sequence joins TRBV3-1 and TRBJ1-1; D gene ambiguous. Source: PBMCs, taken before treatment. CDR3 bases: TGTGCCAGCAGCCGAGAGATGCTGTACGCTGAAGCTTTCTTT. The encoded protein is CASSREMLYAEAFF.